This entry lists 13 T cell receptor beta chains sequenced from one sample in a study of control samples from healthy donors and cancer patients. This table comes from immunoSEQ multiplex PCR, and its TCRdb copy is limited to in-frame clones, with some not included. The data show 50,000 to 65,000 clones, 90% seen once. Sequencing was carried out using PBMCs. Receptor source: a woman aged 45 to 65 with colorectal cancer.

The CDR3 DNA follows: TGCGCCAGCAGCCCCGGGACAGGCAATCAGCCCCAGCATTTT. This codes for CASSPGTGNQPQHF. The chain is built from TRBV4-1 and TRBJ1-5, with 7 bases lining up with TRBD1. The CDR3 extends over 14 amino acids. Trimming at V came to 4 bases and at J to 2 bases, leaving 2 bases not matched to a gene. The germline V gene encodes CDR1 MGHRA and CDR2 YSYEKL.

The V gene is TRBV5-5, the J gene TRBJ1-4; weak D call: TRBD1 (6 bases). The length of the CDR3 is 15 residues. Trimming shortened V by 4 bases and J by 4 bases, and 14 bases separated the two germline ends. In germline, CDR1 is SGHKS, CDR2 YYEKEE (reference sequence). The CDR3 DNA is TGTGCCAGCAGCCGATGGGGGCAGATTAATGAAAAACTGTTTTTT. It codes for CASSRWGQINEKLFF.

This clone appeared a single time. The chain couples TRBV7-9 to TRBJ1-5; D perhaps matches TRBD1 (6 bases). Germline assignment: CDR1 SEHNR and CDR2 FQNEAQ (reference sequence). The germline V and J ends were trimmed by 5 bases and 4 bases, with 15 bases remaining between them. The CDR3 consists of 15 residues. The CDR3 is CASSNRTVRNQPQHF. The DNA for the CDR3 is TGTGCCAGCAGCAACCGGACAGTAAGGAATCAGCCCCAGCATTTT. Combining the CDR3 with reference TRBV7-9 and TRBJ1-5 gives the whole variable domain DTGVSQNPRHKITKRGQNVTFRCDPISEHNRLYWYRQTLGQGPEFLTYFQNEAQLEKSRLLSDRFSAERPKGSFSTLEIQRTEQGDSAMYLCASSNRTVRNQPQHFGDGTRLSIL.

J is TRBJ2-1 and V is TRBV6-1, with 8 bases identical to TRBD1. J lost 0 bases, V lost 2 bases, and 3 bases had no gene match. The germline V gene has CDR1 MNHNS and CDR2 SASEGT. This CDR3 is 16 amino acids long. The chain's CDR3 is CASSETGGNSYNEQFF. CDR3 nucleotide sequence: TGTGCCAGCAGTGAAACAGGGGGGAACTCCTACAATGAGCAGTTCTTC.

The chain employs TRBV7-2 and TRBJ1-1; 9 bases are shared with TRBD1. Trimming cost V 3 bases and J 4 bases; bases outside gene matches: 3. In germline, CDR1 is SGHTA, CDR2 FQGNSA. The CDR3 runs 14 residues. CDR3 nucleotide sequence: TGTGCCAGCAGCTTGAACAGGGGGCGCACTGAAGCTTTCTTT. Protein sequence: CASSLNRGRTEAFF.

The chain recombines TRBV14 with TRBJ2-4; unclear D gene. The V end lost 1 base, the J end lost 0 bases, and 13 bases lay between the germline ends. Germline CDR1 is SGHDN and CDR2 is FVKESK. The CDR3 runs to 17 residues. The CDR3 region has the DNA TGTGCCAGCAGCCAAGCTAATGGATTATTAGCCAAAAACATTCAGTACTTC. It translates to CASSQANGLLAKNIQYF. Using reference TRBV14 and TRBJ2-4 for the parts outside the CDR3, the full variable domain is EAGVTQFPSHSVIEKGQTVTLRCDPISGHDNLYWYRRVMGKEIKFLLHFVKESKQDESGMPNNRFLAERTGGTYSTLKVQPAELEDSGVYFCASSQANGLLAKNIQYFGAGTRLSVL.

The chain links TRBV12-3 or TRBV12-4 to TRBJ2-1; TRBD1 matches 8 bases. Trimming took 6 bases from V and 5 from J; bases not matched to a gene: 3. The CDR3 is made up of 13 amino acids. Here the CDR3 reads CASSRDRHNEQFF. The DNA of the CDR3 is TGTGCCAGCAGCCGGGACAGGCACAATGAGCAGTTCTTC.

V usage is TRBV7-8 and J usage is TRBJ1-1; a weak D match, TRBD1 (6 bases). Germline V gene sequence: CDR1 SGHVS, CDR2 FQNEAQ. CDR3 length equals 15 residues. V shed 1 base and J shed 1 base, with 10 bases lying between them. CDR3 residues: CASSLEAGANTEAFF. The DNA of the CDR3 is TGTGCCAGCAGCTTAGAAGCAGGGGCGAACACTGAAGCTTTCTTT.

The rearrangement uses TRBV27 and TRBJ2-7, with no clear D. Per the germline V gene, CDR1 is MNHEY and CDR2 is SMNVEV (reference sequence). CDR3 length: 15 residues. Deletions cut 3 bases from V and 0 bases from J, with 12 bases between. Here the CDR3 reads CASSFSVFSSYEQYF. CDR3 coding DNA: TGTGCCAGCAGTTTCAGCGTTTTTAGCTCCTACGAGCAGTACTTC.

CDR3 sequence (DNA): TGTGCCAGCAGCTTATCGACAGGAATGAACACCGGGGAGCTGTTTTTT. It is translated as CASSLSTGMNTGELFF. The V and J genes are TRBV5-5 and TRBJ2-2, with TRBD1 as a possible D gene (6 bases). Germline V CDR1 and CDR2: SGHKS, YYEKEE (reference sequence). Trimming left V 2 bases short and J 1 base short, with 12 bases between. The length of the CDR3 is 16 residues.

The V and J genes are TRBV4-1 and TRBJ1-1; TRBD1 matches at 7 bases. CDR3 length: 15 residues. V lost 3 bases to trimming and J lost 5 bases; unmatched junction nucleotides: 9. In germline, CDR1 is MGHRA, CDR2 YSYEKL. CDR3 nucleotide sequence: TGCGCCAGCAGCCACGAGGGACAGTTCGCAACTGAAGCTTTCTTT. Translated: CASSHEGQFATEAFF.

The rearrangement joins TRBV27 to TRBJ2-3, with 8 bases fitting TRBD1. V trimming: 6 bases; J trimming: 2 bases; junction bases outside the gene matches: 10. Germline CDR1 and CDR2: MNHEY and SMNVEV (reference sequence). This CDR3 is 16 amino acids long. The CDR3 DNA follows: TGTGCCAGCAGGCAATCAAGACAGGGGCCCACAGATACGCAGTATTTT. Its protein product is CASRQSRQGPTDTQYF.

The chain recombines TRBV25-1 with TRBJ2-3; no definite D call. Trimming shortened V by 5 bases and J by 2 bases, and 8 bases separated the two germline ends. CDR1 and CDR2 from the germline V gene are MGHDK and SYGVNS. CDR3 length: 13 amino acids. DNA for the CDR3: TGTGCCAGCAGTCCCCCGTTCACAGATACGCAGTATTTT. Protein: CASSPPFTDTQYF.